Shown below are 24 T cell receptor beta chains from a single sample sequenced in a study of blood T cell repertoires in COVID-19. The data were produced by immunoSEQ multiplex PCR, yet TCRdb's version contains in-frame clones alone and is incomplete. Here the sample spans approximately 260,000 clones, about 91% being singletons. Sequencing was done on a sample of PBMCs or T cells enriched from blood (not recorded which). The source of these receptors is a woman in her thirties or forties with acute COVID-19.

This CDR3 reads CASSEGGFGANVLTF. CDR3 DNA sequence: TGCGCCAGCAGTGAAGGAGGGTTTGGGGCCAACGTCCTGACTTTC. The rearrangement links TRBV10-2 to TRBJ2-6, with D maybe TRBD2 (6 bases). Trimming stripped 3 bases from V and 3 bases from J, with 9 bases between. Germline-derived CDR1 and CDR2 are WSHSY and SAAADI. This CDR3 comprises 15 residues.

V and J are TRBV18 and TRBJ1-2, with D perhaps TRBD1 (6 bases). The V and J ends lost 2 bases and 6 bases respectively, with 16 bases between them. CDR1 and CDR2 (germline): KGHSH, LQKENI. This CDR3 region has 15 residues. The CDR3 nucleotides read TGTGCCAGCTCACCAGCATCGGACAGTTTGAATGGCTACACCTTC. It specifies CASSPASDSLNGYTF.

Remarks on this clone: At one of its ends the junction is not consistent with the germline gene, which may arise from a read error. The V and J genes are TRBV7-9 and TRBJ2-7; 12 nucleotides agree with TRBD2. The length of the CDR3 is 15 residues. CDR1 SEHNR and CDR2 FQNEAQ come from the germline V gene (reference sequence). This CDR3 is CASSLARLAGDEKYF. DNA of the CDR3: TGTGCCAGCAGCCTAGCCCGACTAGCGGGAGATGAAAAGTACTTC.

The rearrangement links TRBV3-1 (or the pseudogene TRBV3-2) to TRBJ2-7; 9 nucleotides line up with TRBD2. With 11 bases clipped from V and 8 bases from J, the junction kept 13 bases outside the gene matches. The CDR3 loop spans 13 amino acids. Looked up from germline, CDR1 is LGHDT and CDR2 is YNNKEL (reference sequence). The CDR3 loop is CAARAGGEDQQYF. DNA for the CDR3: TGTGCCGCACGGGCGGGAGGGGAGGATCAGCAGTACTTC.

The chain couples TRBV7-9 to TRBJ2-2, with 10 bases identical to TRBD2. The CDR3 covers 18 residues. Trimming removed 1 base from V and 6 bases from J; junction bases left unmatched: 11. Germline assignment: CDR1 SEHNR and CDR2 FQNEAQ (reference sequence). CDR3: CASSLESWGTSDSGELFF. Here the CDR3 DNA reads TGTGCCAGCAGCTTAGAGTCTTGGGGGACTAGCGATTCCGGGGAGCTGTTTTTT.

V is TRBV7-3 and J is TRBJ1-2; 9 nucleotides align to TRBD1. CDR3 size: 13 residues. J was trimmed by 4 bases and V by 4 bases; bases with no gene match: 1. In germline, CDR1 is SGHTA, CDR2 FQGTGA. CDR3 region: CASSSGQGYGYTF. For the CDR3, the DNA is TGTGCCAGCAGCTCGGGACAGGGCTATGGCTACACCTTC.

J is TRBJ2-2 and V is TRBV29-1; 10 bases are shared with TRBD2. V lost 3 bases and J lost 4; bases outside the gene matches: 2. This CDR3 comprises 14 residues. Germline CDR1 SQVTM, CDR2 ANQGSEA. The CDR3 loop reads CSVDIAGGTGELFF. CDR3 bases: TGCAGCGTTGATATAGCGGGAGGCACCGGGGAGCTGTTTTTT.

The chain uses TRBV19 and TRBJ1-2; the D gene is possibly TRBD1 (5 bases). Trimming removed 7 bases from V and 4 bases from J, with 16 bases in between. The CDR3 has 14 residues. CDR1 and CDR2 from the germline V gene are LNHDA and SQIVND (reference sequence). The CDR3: CASIRQGRGYGYTF. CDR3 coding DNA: TGTGCCAGTATTCGGCAGGGCCGTGGCTATGGCTACACCTTC.

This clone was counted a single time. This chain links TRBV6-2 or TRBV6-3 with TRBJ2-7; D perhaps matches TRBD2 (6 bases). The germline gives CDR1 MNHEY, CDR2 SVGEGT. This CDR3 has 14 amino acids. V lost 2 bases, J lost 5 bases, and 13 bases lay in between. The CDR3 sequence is CASSYTGRGDEQYV. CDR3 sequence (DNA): TGTGCCAGCAGTTACACCGGGAGAGGGGACGAGCAGTACGTC.

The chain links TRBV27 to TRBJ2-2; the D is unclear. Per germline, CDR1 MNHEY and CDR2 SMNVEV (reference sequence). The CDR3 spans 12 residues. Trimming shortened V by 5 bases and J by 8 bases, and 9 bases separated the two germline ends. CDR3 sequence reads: CASSMTTGELFF. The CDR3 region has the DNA TGTGCCAGCAGTATGACAACTGGGGAGCTGTTTTTT.

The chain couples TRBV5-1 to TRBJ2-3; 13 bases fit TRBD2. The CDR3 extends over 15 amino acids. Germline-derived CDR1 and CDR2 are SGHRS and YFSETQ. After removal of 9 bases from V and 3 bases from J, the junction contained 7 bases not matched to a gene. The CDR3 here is CATSGLAGETDTQYF. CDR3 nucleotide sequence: TGCGCCACCTCTGGACTAGCGGGAGAGACAGATACGCAGTATTTT.

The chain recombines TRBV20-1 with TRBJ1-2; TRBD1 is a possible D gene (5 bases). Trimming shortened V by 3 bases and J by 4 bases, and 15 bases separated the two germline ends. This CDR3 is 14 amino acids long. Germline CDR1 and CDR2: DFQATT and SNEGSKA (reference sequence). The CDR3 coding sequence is TGCAGTGCTAGTCAGGTGACAGCTTCCTATGGCTACACCTTC. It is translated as CSASQVTASYGYTF.

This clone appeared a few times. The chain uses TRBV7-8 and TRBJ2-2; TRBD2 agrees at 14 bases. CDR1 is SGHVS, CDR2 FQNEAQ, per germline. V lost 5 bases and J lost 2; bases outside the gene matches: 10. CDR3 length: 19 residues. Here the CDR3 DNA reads TGTGCCAGCAGCCGAGGAAGGGGACTAGCGGGGGCAAACACCGGGGAGCTGTTTTTT. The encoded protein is CASSRGRGLAGANTGELFF.

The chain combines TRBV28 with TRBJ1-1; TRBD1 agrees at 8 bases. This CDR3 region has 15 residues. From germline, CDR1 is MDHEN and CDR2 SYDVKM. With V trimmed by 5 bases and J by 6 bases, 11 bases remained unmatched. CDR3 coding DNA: TGTGCCAGCAGTACACAGGGGGAGGGTTTGTCTGAAGCTTTCTTT. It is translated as CASSTQGEGLSEAFF.

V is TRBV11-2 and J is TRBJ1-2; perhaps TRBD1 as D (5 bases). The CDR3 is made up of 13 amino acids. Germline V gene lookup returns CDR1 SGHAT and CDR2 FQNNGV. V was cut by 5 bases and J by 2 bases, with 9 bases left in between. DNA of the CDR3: TGTGCCAGCAGCCTCCGGGGGAACTATGGCTACACCTTC. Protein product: CASSLRGNYGYTF.

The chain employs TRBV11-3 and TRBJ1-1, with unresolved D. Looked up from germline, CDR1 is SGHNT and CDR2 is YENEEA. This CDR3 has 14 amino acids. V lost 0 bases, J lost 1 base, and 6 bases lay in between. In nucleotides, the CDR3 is TGTGCCAGCAGCTTAGATCGAGGGAACACTGAAGCTTTCTTT. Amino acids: CASSLDRGNTEAFF.

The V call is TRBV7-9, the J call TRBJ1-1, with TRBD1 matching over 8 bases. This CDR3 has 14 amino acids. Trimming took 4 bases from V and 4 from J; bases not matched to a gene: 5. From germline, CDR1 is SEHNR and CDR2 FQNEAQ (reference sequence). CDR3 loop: CASSSDRDTTEAFF. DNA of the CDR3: TGTGCCAGCAGCTCGGACAGGGATACCACTGAAGCTTTCTTT.

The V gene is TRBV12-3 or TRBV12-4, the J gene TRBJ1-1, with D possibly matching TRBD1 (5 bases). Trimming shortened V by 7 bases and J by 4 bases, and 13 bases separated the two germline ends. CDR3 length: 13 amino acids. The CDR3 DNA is TGTGCCAGCATTTCATGGGGGGGCACTGAAGCTTTCTTT. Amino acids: CASISWGGTEAFF.

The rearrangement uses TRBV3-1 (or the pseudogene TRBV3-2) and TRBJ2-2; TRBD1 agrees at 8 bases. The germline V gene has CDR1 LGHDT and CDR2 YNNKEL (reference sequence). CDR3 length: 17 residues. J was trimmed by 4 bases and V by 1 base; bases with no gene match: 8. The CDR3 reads CASSQVFGQGATGELFF. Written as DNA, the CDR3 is TGTGCCAGCAGCCAAGTCTTTGGACAGGGTGCCACCGGGGAGCTGTTTTTT.

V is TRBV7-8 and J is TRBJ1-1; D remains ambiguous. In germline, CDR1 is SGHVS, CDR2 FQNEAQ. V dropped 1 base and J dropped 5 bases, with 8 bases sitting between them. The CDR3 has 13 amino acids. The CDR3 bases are TGTGCCAGCAGCTTAGTTATGTTTACTGAAGCTTTCTTT. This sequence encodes CASSLVMFTEAFF.

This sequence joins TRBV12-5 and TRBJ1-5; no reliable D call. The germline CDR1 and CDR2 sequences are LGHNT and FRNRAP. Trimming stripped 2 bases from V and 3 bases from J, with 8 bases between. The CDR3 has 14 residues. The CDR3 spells CASGLHSVNQPQHF. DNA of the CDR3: TGTGCTAGTGGTTTGCACAGTGTCAATCAGCCCCAGCATTTT.

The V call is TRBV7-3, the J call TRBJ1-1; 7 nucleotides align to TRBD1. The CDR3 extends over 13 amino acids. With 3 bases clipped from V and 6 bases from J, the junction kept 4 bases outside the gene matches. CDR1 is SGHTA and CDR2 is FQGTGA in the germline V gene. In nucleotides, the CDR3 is TGTGCCAGCAGCTTCGACAGGGCCGCTGAAGCTTTCTTT. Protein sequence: CASSFDRAAEAFF.

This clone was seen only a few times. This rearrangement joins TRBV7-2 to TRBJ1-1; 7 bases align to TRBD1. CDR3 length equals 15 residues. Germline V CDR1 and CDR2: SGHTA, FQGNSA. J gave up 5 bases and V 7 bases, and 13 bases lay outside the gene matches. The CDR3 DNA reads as TGTGCCAGCACATCATACGGACAGGCGGGAACTGAAGCTTTCTTT. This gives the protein CASTSYGQAGTEAFF. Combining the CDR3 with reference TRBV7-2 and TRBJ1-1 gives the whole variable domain GAGVSQSPSNKVTEKGKDVELRCDPISGHTALYWYRQSLGQGLEFLIYFQGNSAPDKSGLPSDRFSAERTGGSVSTLTIQRTQQEDSAVYLCASTSYGQAGTEAFFGQGTRLTVV.

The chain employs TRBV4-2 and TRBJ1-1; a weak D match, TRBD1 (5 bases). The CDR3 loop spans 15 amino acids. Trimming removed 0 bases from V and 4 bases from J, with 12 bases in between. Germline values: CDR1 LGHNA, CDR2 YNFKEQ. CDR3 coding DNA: TGTGCCAGCAGCCAAGATTGGAGGGGAGGCACTGAAGCTTTCTTT. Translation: CASSQDWRGGTEAFF.